The clone carrying this T cell receptor beta chain was observed a handful of times. Its specificity is not known. The authors amplified TCR beta CDR3 regions from RNA transcripts. An initial RT-PCR round employing HTBI primers preceded a second-round multiplex PCR. MiXCR, applied by TCRdb to the multiplex PCR reads, yields one record per CDR3 protein. Among about 370,000 distinct CDR3 sequences, about a sixth were seen once, and the ten largest hold 2.4%. Germline values: CDR1 LNHDA, CDR2 SQIVND (reference sequence). The ends were cut back, 9 bases at V and 2 bases at J, with 14 bases in the middle. The CDR3 has 13 residues. This sample was taken from a study of Graves' ophthalmopathy and Graves' hyperthyroidism. Turning to the study itself: Peripheral blood collection took place at initial diagnosis, before any treatment.

Stable hyperthyroidism referred to disease that showed no ophthalmopathy within 18 months of follow-up. Overall study findings and caveats: Sensitivity reached approximately 71% and specificity approximately 72% when the model predicted ophthalmopathy progression. Most thyroid clonotypes expanded beyond 0.001 frequency were also found in blood.

The chain uses TRBV19 and TRBJ2-7; the D is unclear. This TCR derives from an adult woman with stable Graves' hyperthyroidism. Sequencing was done on a sample of peripheral blood. The CDR3 DNA follows: TGTGCCAGCAAGCACCCCAGTGCCTACGAGCAGTACTTC. This encodes CASKHPSAYEQYF.